This T cell receptor (beta chain) originates from a study of control samples from healthy donors and cancer patients (TCRdb year 2020). Library preparation employed the immunoSEQ multiplex PCR assay. TCRdb limited this immuneACCESS table to in-frame rearrangements with V and J called. A share of clones is missing; checked studies link under half to unresolved V genes, and the rest is unexplained. In this sample the table shows 130,000 or so clones, about 88% of which occur a single time. Roughly 3.2% of the sample belongs to the ten largest clones. Comments on this clone: Its antigen is still unknown. No base quality information exists; no much larger clone differs at one position.

Per the germline V gene (reference sequence), SEHNR is the CDR1 and FQNEAQ is the CDR2. The V end loses 3 bases and the J end loses 5 bases, and a stretch of 10 bases separates them. From its cysteine to its phenylalanine, the CDR3 spans 13 amino acids. The DNA shown is the 39-base CDR3, in frame from base 1. Source material: blood. The sequence came from a man aged 45-65 years in good health. The V gene is TRBV7-9 and the J gene is TRBJ1-2; perhaps TRBD1 is the D gene, with 5 bases matching. The sequence in DNA is TGTGCCAGCAGCTTGGACAACTCTTATGGCTACACCTTC. Its protein product is CASSLDNSYGYTF.